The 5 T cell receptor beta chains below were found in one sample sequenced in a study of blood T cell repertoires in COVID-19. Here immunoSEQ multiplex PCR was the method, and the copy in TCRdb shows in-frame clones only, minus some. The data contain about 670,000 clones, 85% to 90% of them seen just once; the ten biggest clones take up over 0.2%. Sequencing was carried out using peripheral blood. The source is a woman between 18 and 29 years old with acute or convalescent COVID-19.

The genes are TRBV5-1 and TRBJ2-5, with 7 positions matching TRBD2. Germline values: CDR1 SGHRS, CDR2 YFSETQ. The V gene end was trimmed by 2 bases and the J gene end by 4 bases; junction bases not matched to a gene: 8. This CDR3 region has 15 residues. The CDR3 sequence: CASSFLGGTPETQYF. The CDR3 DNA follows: TGCGCCAGCAGCTTCCTCGGGGGGACCCCAGAGACCCAGTACTTC.

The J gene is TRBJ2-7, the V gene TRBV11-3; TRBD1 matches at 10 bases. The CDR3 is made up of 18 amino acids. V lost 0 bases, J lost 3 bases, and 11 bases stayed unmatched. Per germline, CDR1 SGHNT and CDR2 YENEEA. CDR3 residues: CASSLDRDRGSDFYEQYF. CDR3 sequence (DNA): TGTGCCAGCAGCTTAGATCGGGACAGGGGATCGGATTTCTACGAGCAGTACTTC.

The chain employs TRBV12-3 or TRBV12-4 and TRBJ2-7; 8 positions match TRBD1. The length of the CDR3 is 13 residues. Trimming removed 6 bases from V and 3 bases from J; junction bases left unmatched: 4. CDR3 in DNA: TGTGCCAGCAGCATAGGACAGGGCTACGAGCAGTACTTC. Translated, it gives CASSIGQGYEQYF.

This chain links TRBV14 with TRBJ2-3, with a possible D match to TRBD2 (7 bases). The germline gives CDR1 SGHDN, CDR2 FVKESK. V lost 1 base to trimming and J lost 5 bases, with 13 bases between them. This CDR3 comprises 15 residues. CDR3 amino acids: CASSQVGGALDTQYF. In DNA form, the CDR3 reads TGTGCCAGCAGCCAAGTTGGGGGGGCCTTAGATACGCAGTATTTT.

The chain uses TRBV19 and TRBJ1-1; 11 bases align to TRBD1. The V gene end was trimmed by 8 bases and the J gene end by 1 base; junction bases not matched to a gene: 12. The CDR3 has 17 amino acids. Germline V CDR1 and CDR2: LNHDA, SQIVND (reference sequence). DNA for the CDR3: TGTGCCAGTCCCCGGGACAGGGGGGGGAATGGGAACACTGAAGCTTTCTTT. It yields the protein CASPRDRGGNGNTEAFF.